The source of this T cell receptor beta chain is a study of cytomegalovirus exposure and HLA in healthy donors. PCR employed 60 Vbeta and 13 Jbeta primers. Sequencing was performed with immunoSEQ multiplex PCR; in TCRdb, only in-frame clones are kept and a portion is missing. The sample shows about 190,000 clones, about 90% of them seen only once. V was trimmed by 4 bases and J by 7 bases, leaving 20 bases between them. CDR3 length: 15 amino acids. Germline CDR1 reads GTSNPN; CDR2 reads SVGIG (reference sequence). Among the donors, all were healthy bone marrow donors. The TCR sequence derives from a man aged 30-40 years in good health and CMV-seronegative. The V and J genes are TRBV30 and TRBJ2-1; D is unresolved. The material sequenced was PBMCs. The CDR3 DNA follows: TGTGCCTGGAATCGAGGAGCTCCCCCGGGTAATGAGCAGTTCTTC. This sequence encodes CAWNRGAPPGNEQFF.